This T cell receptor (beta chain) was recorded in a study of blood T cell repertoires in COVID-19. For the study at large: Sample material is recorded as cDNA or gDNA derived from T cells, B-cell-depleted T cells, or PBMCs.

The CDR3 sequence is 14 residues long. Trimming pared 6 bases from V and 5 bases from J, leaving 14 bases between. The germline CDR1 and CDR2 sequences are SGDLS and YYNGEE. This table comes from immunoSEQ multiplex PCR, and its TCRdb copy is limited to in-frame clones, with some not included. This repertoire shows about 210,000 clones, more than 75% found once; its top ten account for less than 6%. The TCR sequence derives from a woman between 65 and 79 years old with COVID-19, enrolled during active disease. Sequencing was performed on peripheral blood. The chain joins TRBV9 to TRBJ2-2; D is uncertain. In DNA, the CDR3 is TGTGCCAGCACCTCCCACCACGGGACCGGGGAGCTGTTTTTT. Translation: CASTSHHGTGELFF.